Shown below are 6 T cell receptor beta chains from a single sample sequenced in a study of CD8 T cells in ankylosing spondylitis. TCRdb called the 5' RACE reads again in MiXCR, with one record for every CDR3 protein. The repertoire holds approximately 240,000 distinct CDR3 sequences, with 10% to 13% as singletons. Specimen: blood, either unsorted or a sorted T cell fraction (not recorded which). Source of these receptors: a male donor with ankylosing spondylitis or in good health (not recorded which).

A remark on this clonotype: A much larger clone sits a single nucleotide away, making a read error possible. The chain uses TRBV11-2 and TRBJ1-5, with D possibly TRBD1 on 6 matching bases. The CDR3 contains 17 residues. The ends were cut back, 0 bases at V and 4 bases at J, with 16 bases in the middle. The germline V gene encodes CDR1 SGHAT and CDR2 FQNNGV. Written as DNA, the CDR3 is TGTGCCAGCAGCTTAGAGGCGAGGACAGAGGATAATCAGCCCCAGCATTTT. Its translation: CASSLEARTEDNQPQHF.

The chain carries TRBV4-1 and TRBJ1-3, with unresolved D. The V gene's germline CDR1 is MGHRA and CDR2 YSYEKL. The CDR3 runs to 17 residues. V was pared by 1 base and J by 4 bases, with 17 bases between. The CDR3 nucleotides are TGCGCCAGCAGCCAAGGCCCTGCTAGAGAACCGGGAAACACCATATATTTT. This codes for CASSQGPAREPGNTIYF.

This clonotype was counted between two and nine times. The chain joins TRBV6-2 or TRBV6-3 to TRBJ1-6, with 9 bases fitting TRBD1. Per the germline V gene, CDR1 is MNHEY and CDR2 is SVGEGT. This CDR3 spans 14 amino acids. The V and J ends lost 2 bases and 9 bases, in that order; junction bases with no gene match: 2. The CDR3 nucleotides read TGTGCCAGCAGTTACCAGACAGGGGGTTCACCCCTCCACTTT. It specifies CASSYQTGGSPLHF.

The V call is TRBV7-2, the J call TRBJ1-5; D ambiguous. CDR1 SGHTA and CDR2 FQGNSA come from the germline V gene. The CDR3 contains 13 residues. Trimming stripped 1 base from V and 7 bases from J, with 8 bases between. CDR3 in amino acids: CASSLDPGQPQHF. The CDR3 coding sequence is TGTGCCAGCAGCTTAGATCCGGGGCAGCCCCAGCATTTT.

This clonotype was counted at least ten times. The chain joins TRBV12-3 or TRBV12-4 to TRBJ2-1; TRBD2 might be the D (6 bases). The CDR3 runs 15 residues. The V and J ends lost 6 bases and 1 base respectively, with 13 bases between them. The CDR3 reads CASSPTSNSYNEQFF. The DNA of the CDR3 is TGTGCCAGCAGCCCCACTAGCAATTCCTACAATGAGCAGTTCTTC.

The gene calls are TRBV9 and TRBJ2-7; no clear D. The CDR3 loop spans 13 amino acids. Germline V lookup: CDR1 SGDLS, CDR2 YYNGEE. V dropped 4 bases and J dropped 7 bases, with 15 bases sitting between them. The CDR3 DNA sequence: TGTGCCAGCAGCACCCGCACATTAGGGGAGCAGTACTTC. Its translation is CASSTRTLGEQYF.